The 3 T cell receptor beta chains listed next were all sequenced from one sample in a study of blood T cells in healthy people across ages. Then a second PCR, running roughly 6 to 12 cycles, was carried out with a sample-barcoded 5' primer and a J-beta primer mix. Each CDR3 protein is one row after TCRdb ran MiXCR on the 5' RACE reads. The table has nearly 1 million distinct CDR3 sequences, just over 50% seen once. Sequences were obtained from blood. The receptors here all came from a woman aged 55-70 years in good health.

This clonotype was counted many times. The rearrangement joins TRBV30 to TRBJ2-7, with D hard to call. The germline V and J ends were trimmed by 5 bases and 4 bases, with 15 bases remaining between them. Germline V gene sequence: CDR1 GTSNPN, CDR2 SVGIG (reference sequence). The CDR3 consists of 13 residues. This CDR3 is CAWGPKSIYEQYF. The CDR3 nucleotides read TGTGCCTGGGGCCCTAAAAGTATATACGAGCAGTACTTC. The complete variable domain, with remaining parts taken from reference TRBV30 and TRBJ2-7, reads SQTIHQWPATLVQPVGSPLSLECTVEGTSNPNLYWYRQAAGRGLQLLFYSVGIGQISSEVPQNLSASRPQDRQFILSSKKLLLSDSGFYLCAWGPKSIYEQYFGPGTRLTVT.

This sequence joins TRBV7-2 and TRBJ2-5; D gene ambiguous. The CDR3 covers 14 residues. The germline gives CDR1 SGHTA, CDR2 FQGNSA. V was clipped by 2 bases and J by 0 bases, with 7 bases between them. The CDR3, as DNA: TGTGCCAGCAGCTTATGGGCAAACCAAGAGACCCAGTACTTC. Its translation is CASSLWANQETQYF.

Concerning this clonotype itself: One end of the junction varies from germline; a read error may be responsible. The rearrangement joins TRBV24-1 to TRBJ2-5; perhaps TRBD1 as D (6 bases). Looked up from germline, CDR1 is KGHDR and CDR2 is SFDVKD. This CDR3 is 12 amino acids long. This CDR3 is CAASRGGETQYF. The CDR3 region has the DNA TGTGCCGCCAGTAGAGGGGGAGAGACCCAGTACTTC.